These 26 T cell receptor beta chains share one sample of origin, sequenced in a study of CD8 T cells in Susac syndrome. It was with random hexamers that 0.5 to 1 ug RNA was reverse transcribed. TCRdb ran MiXCR on the immunoSEQ multiplex PCR reads and lists one entry per CDR3 protein. Among about 210,000 distinct CDR3 sequences, approximately 93% were seen once, and the ten largest hold 0.1%. Sequencing was done on a sample of CD4+ T cells from PBMCs. Receptor source: a human donor in good health.

In this sample, this clonotype turned up a few times. V gene TRBV7-8 combines with J gene TRBJ2-3; D unresolved. Trimming shortened V by 7 bases and J by 3 bases, and 8 bases separated the two germline ends. The CDR3 length is 12 residues. The germline V gene encodes CDR1 SGHVS and CDR2 FQNEAQ. As DNA, the CDR3 is TGTGCCAGCACCCCCGGAACAGATACGCAGTATTTT. Protein sequence: CASTPGTDTQYF.

V is TRBV12-3 or TRBV12-4 and J is TRBJ1-1; 11 positions agree with TRBD1. The J segment lost 4 bases and the V segment lost 6 bases, leaving 7 bases of the junction unmatched. The CDR3 loop spans 15 amino acids. CDR3 bases: TGTGCCAGCAGCCAACAGGACAGGGGGCCCACTGAAGCTTTCTTT. Its protein is CASSQQDRGPTEAFF.

V is TRBV10-3 and J is TRBJ1-5; 12 nucleotides agree with TRBD1. Per germline, CDR1 ENHRY and CDR2 SYGVKD. This CDR3 contains 15 residues. V shed 2 bases, J shed 9 bases, and the junction held 5 bases outside the gene matches. The CDR3 region is CAISEGTGGFGPQHF. DNA of the CDR3: TGTGCCATCAGTGAGGGGACAGGGGGCTTCGGGCCCCAGCATTTT.

The chain has TRBV5-1 and TRBJ2-5; weak D call: TRBD1 (6 bases). The CDR3 totals 15 residues. V gave up 4 bases and J gave up 4 bases, with 17 bases separating them. The germline V gene encodes CDR1 SGHRS and CDR2 YFSETQ. The DNA of the CDR3 is TGCGCCAGCAGCCCCAACACAGGGCTCGGAGAGACCCAGTACTTC. Encoded protein: CASSPNTGLGETQYF.

V and J are TRBV20-1 and TRBJ1-5, with TRBD1 matching 7 bases. CDR1 DFQATT and CDR2 SNEGSKA come from the germline V gene (reference sequence). The CDR3 has 14 amino acids. The trim removed 6 bases at V and 6 bases at J, leaving 11 bases unmatched. Here the CDR3 reads CSASRPRDSQPQHF. The CDR3, as DNA: TGCAGTGCCTCTCGCCCCAGGGACAGTCAGCCCCAGCATTTT.

This sequence joins TRBV11-2 and TRBJ2-5, with D uncertain. The CDR3 runs to 13 residues. The germline V gene encodes CDR1 SGHAT and CDR2 FQNNGV. Trimming removed 0 bases at V and 4 bases at J, with 6 bases between. The CDR3 DNA sequence: TGTGCCAGCAGCTTAGACCACTCAGAGACCCAGTACTTC. Amino acids: CASSLDHSETQYF.

This clonotype was counted a single time. The J gene is TRBJ1-1, the V gene TRBV6-2 or TRBV6-3; D may be TRBD1 (5 bases). The CDR3 totals 15 residues. V shed 2 bases and J shed 0 bases, with 10 bases lying between them. In germline, CDR1 is MNHEY, CDR2 SVGEGT. The CDR3 nucleotides are TGTGCCAGCAGTTACCGGGGCCCTATGAACACTGAAGCTTTCTTT. Translating it yields CASSYRGPMNTEAFF.

V usage is TRBV6-1 and J usage is TRBJ1-5; 8 bases map to TRBD1. The germline CDR1 and CDR2 sequences are MNHNS and SASEGT. V trimming: 7 bases; J trimming: 1 base; junction bases outside the gene matches: 12. There are 17 residues in the CDR3. Here the CDR3 DNA reads TGTGCCAGCAACCAAGGACAGGGAATGACGAGCAATCAGCCCCAGCATTTT. It encodes CASNQGQGMTSNQPQHF.

The CDR3: CASSERQGQPQHF. The CDR3 DNA is TGTGCCAGCAGTGAAAGGCAGGGTCAGCCCCAGCATTTT. This sequence joins TRBV6-1 and TRBJ1-5; the D gene is possibly TRBD1 (5 bases). Per germline, CDR1 MNHNS and CDR2 SASEGT. The CDR3 runs to 13 residues. V lost 2 bases to trimming and J lost 6 bases, with 8 bases between them.

The chain carries TRBV29-1 and TRBJ2-2, with D uncertain. Trimming took 2 bases from V and 0 from J, leaving 10 bases between them. The CDR3 covers 15 residues. Germline lookup yields CDR1 SQVTM and CDR2 ANQGSEA. CDR3 amino acids: CSVERRSSNTGELFF. The DNA for the CDR3 is TGCAGCGTTGAACGTCGGAGCTCGAACACCGGGGAGCTGTTTTTT.

V usage is TRBV20-1 and J usage is TRBJ2-4; D is perhaps TRBD1 or TRBD2 (5 bases each). Germline CDR1 reads DFQATT; CDR2 reads SNEGSKA (reference sequence). Trimming removed 7 bases at V and 0 bases at J, with 13 bases between. The length of the CDR3 is 14 residues. The CDR3 loop is CSGEGLVAKNIQYF. CDR3 bases: TGCAGTGGCGAGGGGCTCGTAGCCAAAAACATTCAGTACTTC.

The table lists this clonotype with a count of one. The chain couples TRBV3-1 to TRBJ1-3; no clear D gene. The V end was cut by 4 bases, the J end by 0 bases, with 13 bases between. The CDR3 sequence is 16 residues long. Germline lookup yields CDR1 LGHDT and CDR2 YNNKEL (reference sequence). CDR3 sequence (DNA): TGTGCCAGCAGCCCTCGACTAAGCGGCTCTGGAAACACCATATATTTT. This translates into CASSPRLSGSGNTIYF. Filled out from reference TRBV3-1 and TRBJ1-3, the complete variable domain reads DTAVSQTPKYLVTQMGNDKSIKCEQNLGHDTMYWYKQDSKKFLKIMFSYNNKELIINETVPNRFSPKSPDKAHLNLHINSLELGDSAVYFCASSPRLSGSGNTIYFGEGSWLTVV.

V usage is TRBV5-1 and J usage is TRBJ2-2; 7 bases align to TRBD1. The CDR3 contains 19 residues. The J segment lost 0 bases and the V segment lost 4 bases, leaving 15 bases of the junction unmatched. Germline V CDR1 and CDR2: SGHRS, YFSETQ. CDR3 residues: CASSPRISSGQANTGELFF. The CDR3 nucleotides read TGCGCCAGCAGCCCGCGAATTTCCTCTGGACAGGCGAACACCGGGGAGCTGTTTTTT.

V usage is TRBV7-3 and J usage is TRBJ1-5; maybe TRBD1 (5 bases). The CDR3 length is 15 residues. The germline V gene encodes CDR1 SGHTA and CDR2 FQGTGA. V was shortened by 5 bases and J by 5 bases, with 16 bases between the two germline ends. The CDR3 sequence: CASSPVGRGDQPQHF. CDR3 DNA: TGTGCCAGCAGCCCTGTGGGGCGGGGGGATCAGCCCCAGCATTTT.

The V and J genes are TRBV7-9 and TRBJ2-7, with D hard to call. V dropped 2 bases and J dropped 5 bases, with 13 bases sitting between them. Germline assignment: CDR1 SEHNR and CDR2 FQNEAQ (reference sequence). The CDR3 spans 14 residues. DNA of the CDR3: TGTGCCAGCAGCTTAACTGGGGTCAATAACGAGCAGTACTTC. It encodes CASSLTGVNNEQYF.

V usage is TRBV28 and J usage is TRBJ1-2; D is unclear. CDR1 is MDHEN, CDR2 SYDVKM, per germline. This CDR3 has 12 residues. V was shortened by 4 bases and J by 8 bases, with 11 bases between the two germline ends. The chain's CDR3 is CASSSRTGGYTF. The CDR3 coding sequence is TGTGCCAGCAGTTCCCGGACGGGGGGCTACACCTTC.

The V and J genes are TRBV6-6 and TRBJ2-3, with unresolved D. The V gene lost 0 bases and the J gene lost 0 bases, with 10 bases spanning the gap. The CDR3 sequence is 16 residues long. Germline lookup yields CDR1 MNHNY and CDR2 SVGAGI (reference sequence). For the CDR3, the DNA is TGTGCCAGCAGTTACTCGAAAGGCTTCAGCACAGATACGCAGTATTTT. This encodes CASSYSKGFSTDTQYF.

The J gene is TRBJ1-2, the V gene TRBV5-1; D remains ambiguous. Trimming shortened V by 8 bases and J by 0 bases, and 11 bases separated the two germline ends. The CDR3 is 13 amino acids. Germline values: CDR1 SGHRS, CDR2 YFSETQ. The DNA for the CDR3 is TGCGCCAGTGCCAGAGTGGCTAACTATGGCTACACCTTC. Translation: CASARVANYGYTF.

This clonotype was picked up one time. The rearrangement uses TRBV7-2 and TRBJ2-5; no clear D gene. This CDR3 has 15 amino acids. The germline CDR1 and CDR2 sequences are SGHTA and FQGNSA. The V end was cut by 1 base, the J end by 0 bases, with 9 bases between. The CDR3 loop is CASSLVGVYQETQYF. CDR3 DNA sequence: TGTGCCAGCAGCTTAGTTGGGGTGTACCAAGAGACCCAGTACTTC.

The chain carries TRBV29-1 and TRBJ2-6; 7 nucleotides match TRBD1. V shed 6 bases, J shed 0 bases, and the junction held 2 bases outside the gene matches. The CDR3 has 14 residues. Germline V gene sequence: CDR1 SQVTM, CDR2 ANQGSEA. As DNA, the CDR3 is TGCAGCGTCGGGGACAGCTCTGGGGCCAACGTCCTGACTTTC. Translating it yields CSVGDSSGANVLTF.

The count of this clonotype is one. The chain couples TRBV28 to TRBJ1-1; D call uncertain. V was clipped by 3 bases and J by 9 bases, with 14 bases between them. This CDR3 contains 13 residues. Germline values: CDR1 MDHEN, CDR2 SYDVKM. The CDR3: CASSLEVAVKAFF. CDR3 coding DNA: TGTGCCAGCAGTTTGGAAGTGGCTGTGAAAGCTTTCTTT.

V and J are TRBV29-1 and TRBJ1-2; D is possibly TRBD1 (5 bases). The CDR3 covers 13 residues. Germline assignment: CDR1 SQVTM and CDR2 ANQGSEA. V was shortened by 6 bases and J by 7 bases, with 18 bases between the two germline ends. The DNA of the CDR3 is TGCAGCGTCGCTCAAACAGGTCCGTCTGGCTACACCTTC. Amino acids: CSVAQTGPSGYTF.

This rearrangement joins TRBV20-1 to TRBJ2-3, with D uncertain. The CDR3 consists of 11 residues. Deletions cut 4 bases from V and 0 bases from J, with 2 bases between. CDR1 is DFQATT, CDR2 SNEGSKA, per germline (reference sequence). The CDR3, as DNA: TGCAGTGCTACTAGCACAGATACGCAGTATTTT. It yields the protein CSATSTDTQYF.

This sequence joins TRBV5-1 and TRBJ2-5; D might be TRBD1 (5 bases). Germline loops: CDR1 SGHRS, CDR2 YFSETQ. With 3 bases removed from V and 5 bases from J, the gap between germline ends came to 11 bases. The CDR3 loop spans 13 amino acids. The CDR3 sequence is CASSSDNFETQYF. DNA of the CDR3: TGCGCCAGCAGCTCGGACAATTTCGAGACCCAGTACTTC.

The CDR3 bases are TGTGCCAGCAACGAGCAGGGGACAGGCGGTCAGCCCCAGCATTTT. Its translation is CASNEQGTGGQPQHF. This chain links TRBV9 with TRBJ1-5; 8 bases are shared with TRBD1. The CDR3 consists of 15 residues. The germline gives CDR1 SGDLS, CDR2 YYNGEE. With V trimmed by 6 bases and J by 6 bases, 11 bases remained unmatched.

The chain carries TRBV13 and TRBJ2-1; 13 nucleotides line up with TRBD2. The CDR3 is 17 residues long. The V and J ends lost 6 bases and 4 bases, in that order; junction bases with no gene match: 9. The germline V gene encodes CDR1 PRHDT and CDR2 FYEKMQ (reference sequence). The CDR3 here is CASSLRTSGGFYNEQFF. CDR3 DNA sequence: TGTGCCAGCAGTCTTAGGACTAGCGGGGGTTTTTACAATGAGCAGTTCTTC.